The clone carrying this T cell receptor (beta chain) was recorded only once. This sample is drawn from a study of CD8 T cells in Susac syndrome. Trimming removed 3 bases from V and 4 bases from J, with 16 bases in between. The CDR3 is 15 residues long. Germline lookup yields CDR1 SGDLS and CDR2 YYNGEE. After extraction with the RNeasy kit, roughly 0.45 to 1 ug of the RNA was reverse transcribed using random hexamers. Amplification of TCR beta CDR3 was carried out by immunoSEQ multiplex PCR, which covered 54 Vbeta and 13 Jbeta segments. One entry per CDR3 protein, called by TCRdb with MiXCR from the immunoSEQ multiplex PCR reads. The data show under 550,000 distinct CDR3 sequences, with approximately 85% seen just once and about 0.12% held by the top ten.

This chain joins TRBV9 and TRBJ2-5; D ambiguous. Sequencing was carried out using CD8+ T cells from PBMCs. The source is a human donor with multiple sclerosis. The CDR3: CASSATGSFGETQYF. The DNA for the CDR3 is TGTGCCAGCAGCGCGACGGGTAGTTTCGGAGAGACCCAGTACTTC.